A selection of T cell receptor beta chains follows, all from one sample in a study of control samples from healthy donors and cancer patients. Assay: immunoSEQ multiplex PCR; the TCRdb copy retains only in-frame clones and omits some. The data contain 160,000 or so clones, roughly nine tenths of them singletons. Sequencing was performed on blood. These receptors came from a woman aged 25 to 45 in good health. The CDR3 runs from the conserved cysteine through the conserved F or W. A D gene is named only where the DNA matches it firmly. Not all rows give a size; the values are once, few, many and, for expanded clones, a class.

J	V	D	size	CDR3	DNA
TRBJ2-7	TRBV4-2	TRBD2	NA	CASSPLLPGLENYEQYF	TGTGCCAGCAGCCCCCTCCTTCCGGGACTAGAAAACTACGAGCAGTACTTC
TRBJ2-5	TRBV5-4	NA	NA	CASSFRGGETQYF	TGTGCCAGCAGCTTCCGAGGGGGAGAGACCCAGTACTTC
TRBJ2-3	TRBV19	TRBD2	once	CASSPRGRAFSDTQYF	TGTGCCAGTAGTCCACGCGGGAGGGCCTTCTCAGATACGCAGTATTTT
TRBJ2-3	TRBV24-1	NA	NA	CATSDPAITDTQYF	TGTGCCACCAGTGATCCTGCAATCACAGATACGCAGTATTTT
TRBJ1-6	TRBV3-1/TRBV3-2	NA	NA	CASSQVAGLVSSPLHF	TGTGCCAGCAGCCAAGTGGCGGGGCTCGTAAGTTCACCCCTCCACTTT
TRBJ2-7	TRBV5-1	TRBD2	NA	CASSQGLGDEQYF	TGCGCCAGCAGCCAAGGACTAGGCGACGAGCAGTACTTC
TRBJ2-3	TRBV9	NA	NA	CASSPSPGAPVGDTQYF	TGTGCCAGCAGCCCAAGTCCAGGGGCGCCCGTCGGAGATACGCAGTATTTT
TRBJ1-4	TRBV4-1	TRBD1	NA	CASRAQGDRREKLFF	TGCGCCAGCAGGGCGCAGGGGGACAGACGTGAAAAACTGTTTTTT
TRBJ1-1	TRBV7-9	NA	NA	CASSLGFNTEAFF	TGTGCCAGCAGCTTGGGGTTTAACACTGAAGCTTTCTTT
TRBJ2-7	TRBV5-8	NA	NA	CASSSHRPLNYEQYF	TGTGCCAGCAGCTCTCACAGGCCGCTGAATTACGAGCAGTACTTC
TRBJ1-6	TRBV7-9	TRBD1	few	CASSLATGGGSPLHF	TGTGCCAGCAGCTTAGCCACAGGGGGAGGTTCACCCCTCCACTTT
TRBJ2-7	TRBV27	TRBD2	NA	CASSYGTSGTYEQYF	TGTGCCAGCAGTTATGGGACTAGCGGGACCTACGAGCAGTACTTC
TRBJ1-1	TRBV7-6	NA	NA	CASSLARDSLNTEAFF	TGTGCCAGCAGCTTAGCCCGAGACAGCCTGAACACTGAAGCTTTCTTT
TRBJ1-5	TRBV12-5	NA	NA	CASGLVTLQGSNQPQHF	TGTGCTAGTGGTTTGGTAACCCTACAGGGTAGCAATCAGCCCCAGCATTTT